This TCR beta chain was sequenced in a study of technical replicates of blood from a handful of donors. Some clones are missing from TCRdb's copy, which holds only in-frame ones; the method was immunoSEQ multiplex PCR. Seen here are about 75,000 clones, roughly 91% observed once, and the top ten hold approximately 0.34%. V lost 4 bases to trimming and J lost 0 bases, with 12 bases between them. Looked up from germline, CDR1 is MDHEN and CDR2 is SYDVKM. The CDR3 is made up of 15 amino acids. The sequencing sample was made of T cells isolated from PBMCs. The clonotype comes from a human donor in good health. Some clones in this sample may be carry-over from other donors' samples. The chain is built from TRBV28 and TRBJ1-1; D is possibly TRBD1 (6 bases). The CDR3 DNA is TGTGCCAGCAGTTACAGGGCCGGGGTGAACACTGAAGCTTTCTTT. This translates into CASSYRAGVNTEAFF.